Described below is a single TCR beta chain sequence and its context. Mismatch with germline at one junction end may stem from a read error. The data originate from a study of T cell changes during pregnancy in multiple sclerosis. This table comes from immunoSEQ multiplex PCR, and its TCRdb copy is limited to in-frame clones, with some not included. The sample lists 30,000 to 40,000 clones; over 75% were seen once. The sequences come from CD4+ T cells from peripheral blood mononuclear cells, collected in the first trimester of pregnancy. This clonotype originated in a female donor in good health, enrolled as a control in a pregnancy study.

CDR3 DNA: TGTGCCGGGAGGTCTAGACAGGGCAACTATGGCTACACCTTC. This codes for CAGRSRQGNYGYTF. The chain is built from TRBV30 and TRBJ1-2, with TRBD1 matching over 7 bases. Per germline, CDR1 GTSNPN and CDR2 SVGIG (reference sequence). CDR3 length: 14 amino acids.